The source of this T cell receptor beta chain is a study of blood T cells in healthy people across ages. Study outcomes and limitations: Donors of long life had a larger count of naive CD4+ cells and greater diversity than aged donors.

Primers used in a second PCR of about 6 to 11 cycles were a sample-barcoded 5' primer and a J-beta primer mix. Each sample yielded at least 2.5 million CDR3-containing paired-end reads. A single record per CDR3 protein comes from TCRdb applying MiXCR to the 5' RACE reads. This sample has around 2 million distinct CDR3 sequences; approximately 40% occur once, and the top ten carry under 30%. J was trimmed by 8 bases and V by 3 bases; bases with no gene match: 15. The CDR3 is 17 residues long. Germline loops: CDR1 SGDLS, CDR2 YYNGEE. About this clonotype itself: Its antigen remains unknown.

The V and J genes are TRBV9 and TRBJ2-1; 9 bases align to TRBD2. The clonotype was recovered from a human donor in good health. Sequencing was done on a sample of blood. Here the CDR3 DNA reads TGTGCCAGCAGCGAGTTGTATAGCGGGGGTCGGGCGTATGAGCAGTTCTTC. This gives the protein CASSELYSGGRAYEQFF. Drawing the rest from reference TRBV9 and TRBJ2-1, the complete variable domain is DSGVTQTPKHLITATGQRVTLRCSPRSGDLSVYWYQQSLDQGLQFLIQYYNGEERAKGNILERFSAQQFPDLHSELNLSSLELGDSALYFCASSELYSGGRAYEQFFGPGTRLTVL.